Each of the 18 T cell receptor beta chains below was sequenced from the same sample in a study of cytomegalovirus exposure and HLA in healthy donors. TCRdb's table, derived via immunoSEQ multiplex PCR, lists solely in-frame clones and lacks some. The repertoire includes fewer than 90,000 clones, about four fifths of them detected once, and around 10% sits in the top ten. What was sequenced was PBMCs. The receptors shown here come from a woman between 18 and 29 years old in good health and CMV-seropositive.

In DNA form, the CDR3 reads TGTGCCAGCAGTCGCCCGCTCCTTGACAGGGGGTATCTCCACACCTTC. It specifies CASSRPLLDRGYLHTF. V is TRBV28 and J is TRBJ1-2, with 9 bases identical to TRBD1. The CDR3 has 16 residues. With V trimmed by 5 bases and J by 12 bases, 19 bases remained unmatched. Per germline, CDR1 MDHEN and CDR2 SYDVKM.

The V and J genes are TRBV7-2 and TRBJ1-5, with TRBD1 as a possible D gene (6 bases). V gave up 4 bases and J gave up 2 bases, with 15 bases separating them. CDR1 is SGHTA and CDR2 is FQGNSA in the germline V gene. There are 16 residues in the CDR3. The CDR3 here is CASSYQGTRGNQPQHF. CDR3 DNA sequence: TGTGCCAGCAGCTACCAGGGGACCCGTGGCAATCAGCCCCAGCATTTT.

V is TRBV28 and J is TRBJ2-3; TRBD2 aligns across 11 bases. The CDR3 extends over 15 amino acids. Per the germline V gene, CDR1 is MDHEN and CDR2 is SYDVKM. The V segment lost 6 bases and the J segment 10 bases; nucleotides outside the gene matches: 12. The CDR3 region has the DNA TGTGCCAGCAGCCCACATAGCGGGGGGGGTGACCCGCAGTATTTT. Translation gives CASSPHSGGGDPQYF.

V and J are TRBV5-1 and TRBJ1-1; D gene ambiguous. Germline loops: CDR1 SGHRS, CDR2 YFSETQ. The CDR3 is 14 amino acids. Trimming took off 0 bases at V and 1 base at J, with 7 bases between the two ends. The CDR3 nucleotides read TGCGCCAGCAGCTTGGTAGCGGCGAACACTGAAGCTTTCTTT. Residues: CASSLVAANTEAFF.

Note on this clone: The same CDR3 is also encoded by other DNA sequences in this sample. CDR3 in DNA: TGTGCCAGCAGTTACGACAGGGGGCAAGAGACCCAGTACTTC. Its translation is CASSYDRGQETQYF. This chain connects TRBV6-5 to TRBJ2-5, with TRBD1 matching over 9 bases. V lost 2 bases, J lost 2 bases, and 0 bases stayed unmatched. The CDR3 is 14 amino acids. CDR1 and CDR2 from the germline V gene are MNHEY and SVGAGI.

The rearrangement uses TRBV7-2 and TRBJ2-1; D remains unclear. Germline CDR1 reads SGHTA; CDR2 reads FQGNSA. Trimming shortened V by 8 bases and J by 8 bases, and 10 bases separated the two germline ends. The CDR3 length is 11 residues. The CDR3 DNA follows: TGTGCCAGCGGCTATCACTATGAGCAGTTCTTC. Amino acid sequence: CASGYHYEQFF.

The chain joins TRBV12-5 to TRBJ1-1, with D possibly TRBD1 on 6 matching bases. The CDR3 consists of 14 residues. V was cut by 5 bases and J by 3 bases, with 13 bases left in between. Germline V CDR1 and CDR2: LGHNT, FRNRAP. For the CDR3, the DNA is TGTGCTAGTGGTCTGGAACAGGGAGACACTGAAGCTTTCTTT. Protein: CASGLEQGDTEAFF.

This chain uses TRBV27 with TRBJ2-7; 7 nucleotides align to TRBD1. Germline V gene lookup returns CDR1 MNHEY and CDR2 SMNVEV (reference sequence). The J segment lost 0 bases and the V segment lost 4 bases, leaving 0 bases of the junction unmatched. This CDR3 has 13 residues. The CDR3 sequence is CASSWTGSYEQYF. The CDR3 DNA sequence: TGTGCCAGCAGTTGGACAGGCTCCTACGAGCAGTACTTC.

In DNA form, the CDR3 reads TGTGCCAGTAGTATGGGAGGGTGGGTCCCTGAAGCTTTCTTT. Protein sequence: CASSMGGWVPEAFF. This sequence joins TRBV19 and TRBJ1-1; the D is unclear. The CDR3 totals 14 residues. With 3 bases removed from V and 6 bases from J, the gap between germline ends came to 14 bases. Per the germline V gene, CDR1 is LNHDA and CDR2 is SQIVND (reference sequence).

In regard to this clone: The junction and the germline gene differ at one end; a read error may be behind it. This chain uses TRBV7-9 with TRBJ2-7; 8 nucleotides align to TRBD1. The CDR3 runs to 11 residues. Per the germline V gene, CDR1 is SEHNR and CDR2 is FQNEAQ (reference sequence). CDR3 nucleotide sequence: TGTGCCAGCAGCTCGACAGGGGCGCTTGCATTC. Translation: CASSSTGALAF.

This clone turned up a few times. The V call is TRBV19, the J call TRBJ1-5, with D possibly being TRBD1 (6 bases). Germline assignment: CDR1 LNHDA and CDR2 SQIVND (reference sequence). Trimming left V 7 bases short and J 6 bases short, with 22 bases between. This CDR3 is 16 amino acids long. CDR3 coding DNA: TGTGCCAGTACCGCGTATACGTTCCGGGGGGCTCAGCCCCAGCATTTT. Translation: CASTAYTFRGAQPQHF.

This clone has more than one count but fewer than ten. This rearrangement joins TRBV5-8 to TRBJ1-1; D not certain. The ends were cut back, 6 bases at V and 0 bases at J, with 12 bases in the middle. Germline assignment: CDR1 SGHTS and CDR2 YDEGEE. The length of the CDR3 is 14 residues. Written as DNA, the CDR3 is TGTGCCAGCACTAATCCGACAATGAACACTGAAGCTTTCTTT. Its translation: CASTNPTMNTEAFF.

CDR3 DNA: TGTGCCAGCAGCTTGGACTGGTCGGGGATTCAGTACTTC. It codes for CASSLDWSGIQYF. This chain connects TRBV7-3 to TRBJ2-4; TRBD2 is a possible D gene (5 bases). The germline gives CDR1 SGHTA, CDR2 FQGTGA. The CDR3 contains 13 residues. The V end lost 3 bases, the J end lost 10 bases, and 13 bases lay between the germline ends.

The rearrangement links TRBV29-1 to TRBJ2-7, with 11 bases that match TRBD1. The ends lost 4 bases at V and 1 base at J; junction bases unmatched: 3. CDR3 length: 14 residues. The germline V gene has CDR1 SQVTM and CDR2 ANQGSEA. In DNA, the CDR3 is TGCAGCGTTGCAGGGACAGGGGGGTCCTACGAGCAGTACTTC. Translation: CSVAGTGGSYEQYF.

V and J are TRBV28 and TRBJ2-3, with D unclear. The CDR3 is made up of 14 amino acids. Trimming pared 1 base from V and 2 bases from J, leaving 7 bases between. In germline, CDR1 is MDHEN, CDR2 SYDVKM. CDR3 residues: CASSLLADTDTQYF. The CDR3 region has the DNA TGTGCCAGCAGTTTATTGGCAGACACAGATACGCAGTATTTT.

V and J are TRBV2 and TRBJ1-5; 9 positions agree with TRBD1. The length of the CDR3 is 13 residues. Trimming cost V 6 bases and J 7 bases; bases outside gene matches: 4. CDR1 is SNHLY and CDR2 is FYNNEI in the germline V gene. The CDR3 DNA follows: TGTGCCAGCAGCGGGACAGGGAAACAGCCCCAGCATTTT. Its protein product is CASSGTGKQPQHF.

The J gene is TRBJ1-1, the V gene TRBV9; TRBD1 matches 8 bases. The CDR3 covers 15 residues. Germline V lookup: CDR1 SGDLS, CDR2 YYNGEE. V shed 4 bases, J shed 0 bases, and the junction held 5 bases outside the gene matches. The DNA for the CDR3 is TGTGCCAGCAGCTCTAGGACAGGGTTGAACACTGAAGCTTTCTTT. Amino acid sequence: CASSSRTGLNTEAFF.

This chain uses TRBV6-1 with TRBJ1-5; D remains unclear. The germline CDR1 and CDR2 sequences are MNHNS and SASEGT. Trimming took off 1 base at V and 3 bases at J, with 13 bases between the two ends. CDR3 size: 16 residues. CDR3 residues: CASSEVGSQNNQPQHF. CDR3 sequence (DNA): TGTGCCAGCAGTGAAGTAGGTTCACAGAACAATCAGCCCCAGCATTTT.